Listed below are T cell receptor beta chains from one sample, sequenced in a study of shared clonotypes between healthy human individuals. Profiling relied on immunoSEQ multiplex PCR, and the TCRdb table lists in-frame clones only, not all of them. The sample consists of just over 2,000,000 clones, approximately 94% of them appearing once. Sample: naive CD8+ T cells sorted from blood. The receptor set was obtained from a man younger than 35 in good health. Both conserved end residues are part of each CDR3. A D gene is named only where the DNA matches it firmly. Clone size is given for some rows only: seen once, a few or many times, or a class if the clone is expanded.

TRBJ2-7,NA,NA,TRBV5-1,CASSLEKLALGYEQYF,TGCGCCAGCAGCTTGGAAAAGTTAGCACTAGGCTACGAGCAGTACTTC
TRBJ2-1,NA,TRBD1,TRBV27,CASSLSGQYNEQFF,TGTGCCAGCAGTCTTTCGGGACAGTACAATGAGCAGTTCTTC
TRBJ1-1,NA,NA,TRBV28,CASSGVTEAFF,TGTGCCAGCAGTGGGGTCACTGAAGCTTTCTTT
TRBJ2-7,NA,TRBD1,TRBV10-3,CAIQGALGEQYF,TGTGCCATACAGGGGGCCCTGGGCGAGCAGTATTTC
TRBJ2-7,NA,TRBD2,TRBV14,CASSLLAGSYEQYF,TGTGCCAGCAGCCTCCTAGCGGGGAGCTACGAGCAGTACTTC
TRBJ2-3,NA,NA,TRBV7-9,CASKIGGMGTDTQYF,TGTGCCAGCAAGATTGGAGGGATGGGCACAGATACGCAGTATTTT
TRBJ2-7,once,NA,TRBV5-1,CASSFTSGNYEQYF,TGCGCCAGCAGCTTCACTAGTGGGAACTACGAGCAGTACTTC
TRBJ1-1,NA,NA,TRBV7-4,CASPRLVNTEAFF,TGTGCCAGCCCTCGGTTGGTGAACACTGAAGCTTTCTTT
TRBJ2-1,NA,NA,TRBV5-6,CASSSGPLGQFF,TGTGCCAGCAGCTCGGGACCCCTTGGGCAGTTCTTC
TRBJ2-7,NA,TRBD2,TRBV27,CASSLSVLAGGPTYEQYF,TGTGCCAGCAGTTTATCGGTTCTAGCGGGAGGGCCCACCTACGAGCAGTACTTC
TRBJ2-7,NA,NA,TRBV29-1,CSVGGLSTDSYEQYF,TGCAGCGTCGGGGGACTCTCAACGGATTCCTACGAGCAGTACTTC